A selection of T cell receptor beta chains follows, all from one sample in a study of T cells after yellow fever vaccination. TCRdb reprocessed the 5' RACE reads with MiXCR, giving one entry per CDR3 protein. Among a few hundred thousand distinct CDR3 sequences listed, about 17% were seen once. The sample was PBMCs, taken before the yellow fever booster vaccination. Every receptor here comes from a man between 18 and 35 years old who received the YFV17D yellow fever vaccine. Each CDR3 is given with its conserved first and last residue. A D gene is named only where the DNA matches it firmly. Where a row states a size, it is once, few, many or the class of an expanded clone; other rows omit it.

CDR3aa	CDR3nt	v_gene	abundance	d_gene	j_gene
CSAGMRSTDTQYF	TGCAGTGCTGGGATGCGGAGCACAGATACGCAGTATTTT	TRBV20-1	few	.	TRBJ2-3
CASSLVVRTQETQYF	TGTGCCAGCAGCTTGGTGGTTCGAACTCAAGAGACCCAGTACTTC	TRBV5-5	.	.	TRBJ2-5
CASSNGPFSGYGYTF	TGTGCCAGCAGCAATGGGCCCTTTTCCGGGTATGGCTACACCTTC	TRBV5-5	.	.	TRBJ1-2
CASSLAAYQETQYF	TGTGCCAGCAGCTTGGCGGCTTACCAAGAGACCCAGTACTTC	TRBV5-5	.	.	TRBJ2-5
CASSLSGPEETQYF	TGTGCCAGCAGCTTAAGTGGACCCGAAGAGACCCAGTACTTC	TRBV7-7	few	.	TRBJ2-5
CASAGGRGGYGYTF	TGTGCCAGCGCTGGGGGCAGGGGAGGCTATGGCTACACCTTC	TRBV7-9	few	.	TRBJ1-2
CASSRYRGNNYGYTF	TGTGCCAGCAGCCGTTACAGGGGAAATAACTATGGCTACACCTTC	TRBV14	.	TRBD1	TRBJ1-2
CASSVTGGKTQYF	TGTGCCAGCAGTGTTACAGGGGGTAAGACCCAGTACTTC	TRBV25-1	.	TRBD1	TRBJ2-5
CASSGTGFDTEAFF	TGTGCCAGCAGCGGTACAGGGTTCGACACTGAAGCTTTCTTT	TRBV7-2	few	.	TRBJ1-1
CASSEVGLAGSTDTQYF	TGTGCCAGCAGTGAAGTAGGGTTAGCGGGGAGCACAGATACGCAGTATTTT	TRBV2	.	TRBD2	TRBJ2-3
CASRARRTDGIGDTQYF	TGTGCCAGCAGAGCACGACGGACGGATGGCATTGGAGATACGCAGTATTTT	TRBV5-5	.	.	TRBJ2-3
CASSPQAINQPQHF	TGTGCCAGCTCACCGCAGGCCATCAATCAGCCCCAGCATTTT	TRBV18	.	.	TRBJ1-5
CASSLALSGGREDTQYF	TGCGCCAGCAGCTTGGCCCTCTCGGGGGGGCGGGAGGATACGCAGTATTTT	TRBV5-1	many	TRBD2	TRBJ2-3
CASSFPGQGVGGYTF	TGTGCCAGCAGCTTTCCCGGACAGGGGGTTGGGGGCTACACCTTC	TRBV5-4	.	TRBD1	TRBJ1-2
CASSIEASYEQYF	TGTGCCAGTAGTATAGAGGCCTCCTACGAGCAGTACTTC	TRBV19	many	.	TRBJ2-7
CASSPPLTQGLANEQFF	TGTGCCAGCAGCCCCCCCCTGACACAGGGGTTGGCCAATGAGCAGTTCTTC	TRBV7-9	few	TRBD1	TRBJ2-1
CASSLYRDTQRITQYF	TGTGCCAGCAGCCTATACCGGGACACCCAAAGGATCACGCAGTATTTT	TRBV7-2	.	.	TRBJ2-3
CASSQGQGKYNEQFF	TGTGCCAGCAGCCAGGGACAGGGGAAATACAATGAGCAGTTCTTC	TRBV7-2	.	TRBD1	TRBJ2-1
CATSRDRTGGNEKLFF	TGTGCCACCAGCAGAGATCGGACAGGGGGTAATGAAAAACTGTTTTTT	TRBV15	.	TRBD1	TRBJ1-4
CASRRGQEYTGELFF	TGTGCCAGTAGACGAGGACAGGAGTACACCGGGGAGCTGTTTTTT	TRBV19	.	TRBD1	TRBJ2-2
CASSFAGDEKLFF	TGTGCCAGCAGCTTCGCCGGGGATGAAAAACTGTTTTTT	TRBV7-9	few	.	TRBJ1-4
CASSPAATQYF	TGTGCCAGCAGTCCAGCGGCTACGCAGTATTTT	TRBV12-3/TRBV12-4	.	.	TRBJ2-3
CASIDSRGSDEQFF	TGCGCCAGCATCGACTCCCGGGGATCTGATGAGCAGTTCTTC	TRBV5-1	.	.	TRBJ2-1
CSAVRDGDQPQHF	TGCAGTGCCGTCCGGGACGGCGATCAGCCCCAGCATTTT	TRBV20-1	few	.	TRBJ1-5
CSASPPGGAGANVLTF	TGCAGTGCTAGCCCTCCGGGGGGAGCTGGGGCCAACGTCCTGACTTTC	TRBV20-1	few	TRBD2	TRBJ2-6
CASSPALSNEQYF	TGCGCCAGCAGTCCTGCACTTAGTAACGAGCAGTACTTC	TRBV4-1	few	.	TRBJ2-7
CASSLSWQTNEKLFF	TGTGCCAGCAGTTTATCTTGGCAGACTAATGAAAAACTGTTTTTT	TRBV27	.	.	TRBJ1-4
CASSPTGTGGTEAFF	TGTGCCAGCAGCCCCACCGGGACAGGGGGCACTGAAGCTTTCTTT	TRBV7-3	few	TRBD1	TRBJ1-1
CASSPGQRGLDTQYF	TGTGCCAGCAGCCCAGGGCAGCGGGGCCTCGATACGCAGTATTTT	TRBV7-2	few	TRBD2	TRBJ2-3
CASSEELGLAAPDTQYF	TGTGCCAGCAGTGAAGAACTGGGACTAGCGGCCCCGGATACGCAGTATTTT	TRBV12-3/TRBV12-4	once	TRBD2	TRBJ2-3
CAISENKGGPYNEQFF	TGTGCCATCAGTGAGAACAAGGGTGGCCCTTACAATGAGCAGTTCTTC	TRBV10-3	.	.	TRBJ2-1
CSANRGNNEQFF	TGCAGTGCTAACCGGGGAAACAATGAGCAGTTCTTC	TRBV20-1	.	.	TRBJ2-1
CASREGGTVSYTF	TGTGCCAGCAGAGAGGGGGGGACGGTCAGCTACACCTTC	TRBV19	.	.	TRBJ1-2
CASSPSHSNYGYTF	TGTGCCAGCAGCCCCAGCCACTCGAACTATGGCTACACCTTC	TRBV9	.	.	TRBJ1-2
CASSQDRGAYGYTF	TGCGCCAGCAGCCAAGATCGGGGTGCTTATGGCTACACCTTC	TRBV4-1	.	.	TRBJ1-2
CASSPAGGYQETQYF	TGTGCCAGCAGCCCCGCTGGGGGCTACCAAGAGACCCAGTACTTC	TRBV4-2	few	.	TRBJ2-5
CASSLDGTGELFF	TGCGCCAGCAGCTTGGATGGGACCGGGGAGCTGTTTTTT	TRBV5-1	few	.	TRBJ2-2
CASSASSYEQFF	TGTGCCAGCAGCGCCTCTAGCTATGAGCAGTTCTTC	TRBV7-9	few	.	TRBJ2-1
CSVGDRVNQPQHF	TGCAGCGTTGGGGACAGGGTCAATCAGCCCCAGCATTTT	TRBV29-1	many	TRBD1	TRBJ1-5
CASRSSGNSPLHF	TGTGCCAGCAGAAGTTCGGGGAATTCACCCCTCCACTTT	TRBV5-5	.	.	TRBJ1-6
CASSVDVVPTSGNTIYF	TGTGCCAGCAGCGTGGATGTAGTCCCGACCTCTGGAAACACCATATATTTT	TRBV9	.	.	TRBJ1-3
CATSSKTGTSETQYF	TGTGCCACCAGCAGTAAAACCGGGACATCCGAGACCCAGTACTTC	TRBV28	.	.	TRBJ2-5